This TCR beta chain was captured in a study of blood T cell repertoires in COVID-19. CDR1 is SNHLY and CDR2 is FYNNEI in the germline V gene. Trimming left V 5 bases short and J 2 bases short, with 22 bases between. This CDR3 is 17 amino acids long. Authors' processing steps: Amplification from reference gene primers served as the basis for estimated nucleated cell counts. Sequencing was performed with immunoSEQ multiplex PCR; in TCRdb, only in-frame clones are kept and a portion is missing. Clone size and V and J calls were adopted from that table, with D and trimming inferred from the DNA. This sample has some 87,000 clones, with under 90% found just once.

The sequenced sample was peripheral blood. This rearrangement joins TRBV2 to TRBJ2-7, with D possibly being TRBD2 (6 bases). The TCR sequence derives from a woman in her seventies with acute or convalescent COVID-19. The CDR3 spells CASSYLFGGAETYEQYF. CDR3 nucleotides: TGTGCCAGCAGTTACCTATTTGGAGGGGCGGAAACCTACGAGCAGTACTTC. Drawing the rest from reference TRBV2 and TRBJ2-7, the complete variable domain is EPEVTQTPSHQVTQMGQEVILRCVPISNHLYFYWYRQILGQKVEFLVSFYNNEISEKSEIFDDQFSVERPDGSNFTLKIRSTKLEDSAMYFCASSYLFGGAETYEQYFGPGTRLTVT.